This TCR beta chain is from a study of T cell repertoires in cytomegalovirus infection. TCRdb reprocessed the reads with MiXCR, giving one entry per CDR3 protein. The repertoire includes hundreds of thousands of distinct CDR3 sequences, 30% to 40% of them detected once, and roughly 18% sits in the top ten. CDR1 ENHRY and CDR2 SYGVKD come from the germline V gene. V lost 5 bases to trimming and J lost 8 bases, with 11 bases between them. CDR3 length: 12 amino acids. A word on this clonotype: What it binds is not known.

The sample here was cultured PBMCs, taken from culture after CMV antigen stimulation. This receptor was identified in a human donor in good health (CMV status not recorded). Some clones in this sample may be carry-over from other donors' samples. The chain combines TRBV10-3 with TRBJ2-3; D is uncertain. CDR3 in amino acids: CAISNDWGTQYF. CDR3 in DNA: TGTGCCATCAGTAACGACTGGGGTACGCAGTATTTT.